This paragraph covers one T cell receptor beta chain sequence. Germline-derived CDR1 and CDR2 are SNHLY and FYNNEI. There are 16 residues in the CDR3. V dropped 2 bases and J dropped 5; count of bases not matched to a gene: 7. The data were obtained in a study of blood T cell repertoires in COVID-19. Study-level background: Specimens from acute and convalescent COVID-19 originated in the United States, Italy and Spain. T cells, B-cell-depleted T cells, or PBMCs provided the cDNA or gDNA that served as material.

Original processing methods: Reference gene primer amplification in the assay estimated nucleated cell counts. The method was immunoSEQ multiplex PCR; TCRdb's version includes in-frame clones alone and lacks a portion of them. The DNA was the basis for D and trimming; V, J and clone size are from that table. The table has about 120,000 clones, more than 75% seen once. The chain carries TRBV2 and TRBJ2-1; the match to TRBD2 covers 9 bases. What was sequenced was peripheral blood. This receptor was identified in a woman aged 50 to 65 with acute or convalescent COVID-19. CDR3 residues: CASSEKKLAGNNEQFF. CDR3 bases: TGTGCCAGCAGTGAAAAGAAACTAGCGGGTAACAATGAGCAGTTCTTC.